What follows are 14 T cell receptor beta chains derived from one specimen sequenced in a study of T cell responses to AZD1222 COVID-19 vaccine. Assay: immunoSEQ multiplex PCR; the TCRdb copy retains only in-frame clones and omits some. In the table there are roughly 120,000 clones, 92% of which are singletons. Here the sequenced sample was peripheral blood, taken on day 0 of AZD1222 vaccination. The receptor set was obtained from an adult in good health.

This clone has just one count. Additional DNA sequences in this sample encode the identical CDR3. The CDR3 protein is CASSLGPYGYTF. CDR3 nucleotides: TGTGCCAGCAGTTTGGGTCCGTATGGCTACACCTTC. The J gene is TRBJ1-2, the V gene TRBV12-3 or TRBV12-4; no clear D gene. CDR3 length: 12 amino acids. Trimming took 3 bases from V and 5 from J, leaving 7 bases between them.

This clone has more than one count but fewer than ten. This chain uses TRBV28 with TRBJ2-7; tentatively, D is TRBD1 (6 bases). V gave up 5 bases and J gave up 5 bases, with 13 bases separating them. The CDR3 sequence is 13 residues long. CDR1 MDHEN and CDR2 SYDVKM come from the germline V gene. The CDR3 coding sequence is TGTGCCAGCAGTCCCCCGCAGGGGAACGAGCAGTACTTC. Translated, it gives CASSPPQGNEQYF. The variable domain in full, with the rest retrieved from reference TRBV28 and TRBJ2-7, is DVKVTQSSRYLVKRTGEKVFLECVQDMDHENMFWYRQDPGLGLRLIYFSYDVKMKEKGDIPEGYSVSREKKERFSLILESASTNQTSMYLCASSPPQGNEQYFGPGTRLTVT.

The CDR3: CAISKTGTEKVAEQFF. CDR3 DNA: TGTGCCATCAGTAAAACCGGGACAGAGAAAGTTGCTGAGCAGTTCTTC. This chain uses TRBV10-3 with TRBJ2-1; 7 bases fit TRBD1. The CDR3 is made up of 16 amino acids. V lost 5 bases, J lost 9 bases, and 16 bases stayed unmatched. CDR1 ENHRY and CDR2 SYGVKD come from the germline V gene.

The chain has TRBV11-2 and TRBJ2-7; TRBD2 aligns across 7 bases. Germline CDR1 is SGHAT and CDR2 is FQNNGV. V was pared by 10 bases and J by 9 bases, with 18 bases of the junction left unmatched. This CDR3 comprises 14 residues. The CDR3 DNA reads as TGTGCCACTTCCGAGAGCGGGGCTCCCGCGAGGCAGTACTTC. It codes for CATSESGAPARQYF.

The J gene is TRBJ1-2, the V gene TRBV28; 10 bases fit TRBD1. Per the germline V gene, CDR1 is MDHEN and CDR2 is SYDVKM. CDR3 size: 14 residues. Trimming took 6 bases from V and 6 from J; bases not matched to a gene: 7. CDR3 protein: CASRTWDRGDGYTF. Written as DNA, the CDR3 is TGTGCCAGCAGGACATGGGACAGGGGAGATGGCTACACCTTC.

V usage is TRBV5-5 and J usage is TRBJ2-5; D gene uncertain. V lost 0 bases and J lost 2, with 5 bases in between. The CDR3 extends over 13 amino acids. Germline V gene data show CDR1 as SGHKS and CDR2 as YYEKEE (reference sequence). CDR3 protein: CASSLGVQETQYF. For the CDR3, the DNA is TGTGCCAGCAGCTTGGGGGTACAAGAGACCCAGTACTTC.

This clone has a single count. J is TRBJ1-2 and V is TRBV6-2 or TRBV6-3; no clear D. Germline CDR1 and CDR2: MNHEY and SVGEGT. Trimming took 2 bases from V and 7 from J, leaving 14 bases between them. This CDR3 comprises 14 residues. DNA of the CDR3: TGTGCCAGCAGTTACGTAGGCCTGGGGTCTGGCTACACCTTC. Residues: CASSYVGLGSGYTF.

This clone was found once. The chain carries TRBV4-1 and TRBJ2-2; no definite D call. Looked up from germline, CDR1 is MGHRA and CDR2 is YSYEKL. V dropped 0 bases and J dropped 4 bases, with 9 bases sitting between them. The CDR3 totals 15 residues. DNA for the CDR3: TGCGCCAGCAGCCAAGACCAGTATATCACCGGGGAGCTGTTTTTT. Protein product: CASSQDQYITGELFF.

V usage is TRBV5-5 and J usage is TRBJ1-3, with D perhaps TRBD1 (5 bases). The CDR3 has 16 residues. Per germline, CDR1 SGHKS and CDR2 YYEKEE (reference sequence). Trimming cost V 1 base and J 2 bases, with 13 bases left between them. CDR3 sequence (DNA): TGTGCCAGCAGCTTGTCCCAGGGAGTCACTGGAAACACCATATATTTT. It is translated as CASSLSQGVTGNTIYF.

This clone was seen only once. V is TRBV29-1 and J is TRBJ2-3; unclear D gene. From germline, CDR1 is SQVTM and CDR2 ANQGSEA. V dropped 4 bases and J dropped 6 bases, with 17 bases sitting between them. The CDR3 runs to 14 residues. The CDR3 is CSVAMGSRWDTQYF. As DNA, the CDR3 is TGCAGCGTTGCCATGGGGTCCCGGTGGGATACGCAGTATTTT.

The V and J genes are TRBV7-2 and TRBJ2-1; D perhaps matches TRBD2 (7 bases). V lost 0 bases and J lost 0, with 12 bases in between. The CDR3 is made up of 17 amino acids. Germline V gives CDR1 SGHTA, CDR2 FQGNSA. The CDR3 region is CASSLAGGLYSYNEQFF. The CDR3 DNA follows: TGTGCCAGCAGCTTAGCGGGGGGGCTATACTCCTACAATGAGCAGTTCTTC. The variable domain in full, with the rest retrieved from reference TRBV7-2 and TRBJ2-1, is GAGVSQSPSNKVTEKGKDVELRCDPISGHTALYWYRQSLGQGLEFLIYFQGNSAPDKSGLPSDRFSAERTGGSVSTLTIQRTQQEDSAVYLCASSLAGGLYSYNEQFFGPGTRLTVL.

Turning to this clone: This may stem from a read error, because a much larger clone lies one nucleotide away. The chain has TRBV9 and TRBJ1-6; 7 bases agree with TRBD1. The CDR3 consists of 12 residues. Germline CDR1 reads SGDLS; CDR2 reads YYNGEE. V shed 3 bases, J shed 10 bases, and the junction held 1 base outside the gene matches. CDR3: CASSGQGSPLHF. The CDR3 bases are TGTGCCAGCAGCGGACAGGGCTCACCCCTCCACTTT.

The rearrangement joins TRBV4-1 to TRBJ2-5; TRBD2 matches at 11 bases. The CDR3 consists of 16 residues. Germline CDR1 and CDR2: MGHRA and YSYEKL. V lost 5 bases and J lost 3; bases outside the gene matches: 8. The CDR3 region has the DNA TGCGCCAGCAGCTACTCCATGGGACTAGCGGAAGAGACCCAGTACTTC. Its protein is CASSYSMGLAEETQYF.

The chain is built from TRBV19 and TRBJ2-1; the match to TRBD1 covers 12 bases. The germline V gene encodes CDR1 LNHDA and CDR2 SQIVND (reference sequence). J lost 10 bases, V lost 3 bases, and 7 bases had no gene match. The CDR3 length is 15 residues. The CDR3 is CASSIRDRGLGEQFF. The CDR3 DNA sequence: TGTGCCAGTAGTATCCGGGACAGGGGGCTCGGGGAGCAGTTCTTC.